Each of the 15 T cell receptor beta chains below was sequenced from the same sample in a study of blood T cells in healthy people across ages. With a J-beta primer mix and a sample-barcoded 5' primer, a second PCR ran about 7 to 11 cycles. MiXCR, applied by TCRdb to the 5' RACE reads, yields one record per CDR3 protein. The data hold 800,000 to 950,000 distinct CDR3 sequences, with approximately 32% observed a single time. A further study also used this sample, focusing on T cells of mothers and their children.

The sequenced sample consisted of blood. Every receptor here comes from a woman aged 40 to 50 in good health.

The chain couples TRBV20-1 to TRBJ2-1, with a tentative D call TRBD2 (6 bases). Germline V gives CDR1 DFQATT, CDR2 SNEGSKA (reference sequence). The CDR3 is 15 amino acids. Trimming took off 4 bases at V and 4 bases at J, with 17 bases between the two ends. This CDR3 is CSAKPPLEGYNEQFF. The CDR3 DNA sequence: TGCAGTGCTAAACCTCCCCTGGAGGGATACAATGAGCAGTTCTTC.

This chain joins TRBV5-1 and TRBJ2-3; 10 bases are a match to TRBD1. CDR1 SGHRS and CDR2 YFSETQ come from the germline V gene. With V trimmed by 0 bases and J by 3 bases, 4 bases remained unmatched. The CDR3 contains 16 residues. The CDR3 region is CASSLADRGPTDTQYF. The CDR3 nucleotides are TGCGCCAGCAGCTTGGCTGACAGGGGGCCTACAGATACGCAGTATTTT.

The rearrangement uses TRBV2 and TRBJ1-2; D may be TRBD1 (6 bases). Germline V gives CDR1 SNHLY, CDR2 FYNNEI. Trimming shortened V by 2 bases and J by 8 bases, and 12 bases separated the two germline ends. This CDR3 comprises 13 residues. The CDR3 coding sequence is TGTGCCAGCAGTGAACAGGGGAGGCTAGGCTACACCTTC. It encodes CASSEQGRLGYTF.

This clonotype was seen repeatedly, ten times or more. CDR3 DNA: TGTGCCAGCAGCCCGGCCGGGACAGGGTCCCGGAATGATGGCTACACCTTC. It yields the protein CASSPAGTGSRNDGYTF. The chain carries TRBV12-3 or TRBV12-4 and TRBJ1-2; 9 bases are shared with TRBD1. The CDR3 is 17 amino acids. V gave up 6 bases and J gave up 6 bases; unmatched junction bases: 17.

As for this clonotype: One end of the junction fails to match germline, which may point to a read error. This chain connects TRBV18 to TRBJ2-6, with a weak D call TRBD1 (5 bases). The CDR3 is 17 amino acids. CDR1 KGHSH and CDR2 LQKENI come from the germline V gene. The CDR3 region has the DNA TGTGCCAGCTCACCAACTACGACGGTTTCTGGGGCCAACGTCCGGACTTTC. It specifies CASSPTTTVSGANVRTF. Using reference TRBV18 and TRBJ2-6 for the parts outside the CDR3, the full variable domain is NAGVMQNPRHLVRRRGQEARLRCSPMKGHSHVYWYRQLPEEGLKFMVYLQKENIIDESGMPKERFSAEFPKEGPSILRIQQVVRGDSAAYFCASSPTTTVSGANVRTFGAGSRLTVL.

A single count supports this clonotype. The chain links TRBV6-5 to TRBJ2-1; the D gene could be TRBD1 or TRBD2 (5 bases each). Germline lookup yields CDR1 MNHEY and CDR2 SVGAGI. V was trimmed by 4 bases and J by 10 bases, leaving 17 bases between them. The CDR3 totals 14 residues. For the CDR3, the DNA is TGTGCCAGCAGTTCCCGGGACCCACCGTACGAGCAGTTCTTC. Residues: CASSSRDPPYEQFF.

The chain carries TRBV2 and TRBJ1-2; weak D call: TRBD1 (6 bases). The CDR3 totals 14 residues. Germline values: CDR1 SNHLY, CDR2 FYNNEI. V shed 5 bases and J shed 8 bases, with 18 bases lying between them. The CDR3 region has the DNA TGTGCCAGCAGTTACCTTGAAAAACAGGGAGGCTACACCTTC. Translation: CASSYLEKQGGYTF.

On this clonotype itself: A much larger clonotype is one base distant, so this may be a read error. The rearrangement uses TRBV12-3 or TRBV12-4 and TRBJ2-4; D perhaps matches TRBD2 (5 bases). This CDR3 comprises 14 residues. In nucleotides, the CDR3 is TGTGCCAGCAGTTTAATGCTAGCCAAAAACATTCAGGACTTC. This codes for CASSLMLAKNIQDF.

The DNA for the CDR3 is TGTGCCAGCAGACCCAGCAGAGGGCCCTACACCTTC. This sequence encodes CASRPSRGPYTF. The chain combines TRBV27 with TRBJ1-2, with D unclear. V was pared by 6 bases and J by 10 bases, with 15 bases between. Per germline, CDR1 MNHEY and CDR2 SMNVEV (reference sequence). CDR3 length equals 12 residues.

The chain joins TRBV9 to TRBJ1-6; no reliable D call. The CDR3 has 17 residues. Trimming stripped 0 bases from V and 0 bases from J, with 10 bases between. Germline V lookup: CDR1 SGDLS, CDR2 YYNGEE. The CDR3 sequence: CASSVGHLSSYNSPLHF. The CDR3 bases are TGTGCCAGCAGCGTAGGGCATCTGAGCTCCTATAATTCACCCCTCCACTTT.

On this clonotype itself: Given a much more abundant clone one base away, this may be a read error. The chain is built from TRBV7-2 and TRBJ2-5; 10 bases match TRBD1. This CDR3 region has 16 residues. Germline V gene data show CDR1 as SGHTA and CDR2 as FQGNSA. The chain's CDR3 is CASSSPGQGSGEIQYF. Written as DNA, the CDR3 is TGTGCCAGCAGCTCACCGGGACAGGGGTCAGGGGAGATCCAGTACTTC. Filled out from reference TRBV7-2 and TRBJ2-5, the complete variable domain reads GAGVSQSPSNKVTEKGKDVELRCDPISGHTALYWYRQSLGQGLEFLIYFQGNSAPDKSGLPSDRFSAERTGGSVSTLTIQRTQQEDSAVYLCASSSPGQGSGEIQYFGPGTRLLVL.

This clonotype was counted ten times or more. The chain combines TRBV6-6 with TRBJ2-5, with D perhaps matching TRBD2 (5 bases). V was clipped by 6 bases and J by 1 base, with 9 bases between them. This CDR3 contains 13 residues. Germline V gene data show CDR1 as MNHNY and CDR2 as SVGAGI (reference sequence). The CDR3 DNA reads as TGTGCCAGCAGAGAGGACTCCCAAGAGACCCAGTACTTC. Translated: CASREDSQETQYF.

This clonotype was found many times. The rearrangement uses TRBV29-1 and TRBJ2-6; possible D gene TRBD1, 5 bases. Germline lookup yields CDR1 SQVTM and CDR2 ANQGSEA. There are 14 residues in the CDR3. V lost 4 bases and J lost 0, with 7 bases in between. In DNA form, the CDR3 reads TGCAGCGTTGCAGGGTACTCTGGGGCCAACGTCCTGACTTTC. This codes for CSVAGYSGANVLTF. Looking up the rest from reference TRBV29-1 and TRBJ2-6 gives the full variable domain: SAVISQKPSRDICQRGTSLTIQCQVDSQVTMMFWYRQQPGQSLTLIATANQGSEATYESGFVIDKFPISRPNLTFSTLTVSNMSPEDSSIYLCSVAGYSGANVLTFGAGSRLTVL.

The V call is TRBV28, the J call TRBJ2-7, with 7 positions matching TRBD1. This CDR3 contains 13 residues. The germline V gene encodes CDR1 MDHEN and CDR2 SYDVKM. The V segment lost 7 bases and the J segment 6 bases; nucleotides outside the gene matches: 9. As DNA, the CDR3 is TGTGCCAGCACCGGACCGACAGGGTTCGAGCAGTACTTC. It yields the protein CASTGPTGFEQYF.

This clonotype has just one count. The rearrangement joins TRBV7-2 to TRBJ1-3; D call uncertain. Per germline, CDR1 SGHTA and CDR2 FQGNSA. Trimming stripped 4 bases from V and 0 bases from J, with 13 bases between. The CDR3 covers 16 residues. CDR3 amino acids: CASSSDPLGSGNTIYF. CDR3 sequence (DNA): TGTGCCAGCAGCTCGGATCCCCTCGGCTCTGGAAACACCATATATTTT.